The T cell receptor beta chain under discussion was sequenced for a study of OX40 agonist ivuxolimab in advanced cancers. In the study overall: The costimulatory receptor OX40 (CD134) was targeted by ivuxolimab, a fully human IgG2 agonistic monoclonal antibody. Partial responses occurred in three dose-escalation patients: two with cutaneous melanoma and one with hepatocellular carcinoma. Intravenous ivuxolimab was administered to patients every 2 weeks at six dose levels: 0.01, 0.1, 0.3, 1.5, 3 and 10 mg/kg. Prior anti-PD-1, anti-PD-L1 or anti-CTLA-4 therapy was permitted, and approximately 41% of dose-escalation patients had received checkpoint inhibitors. Of the 52 patients in dose escalation, about 20 had hepatocellular carcinoma, some 15 had melanoma, 9 had renal cell carcinoma and 9 had head and neck cancer. The paper reports the monotherapy dose-escalation portion (N of about 50 patients) of the phase I ivuxolimab trial. The dose-escalation cohort was over 70% male with a mean age of approximately 60 years, ranging from 23 to 79. Peripheral TCRbeta sequencing was intended to test whether TCR sequence diversity was altered and clonal T-cell expansion was caused by ivuxolimab. General conclusions and limits of the study: In partial responders in the 0.1-3.0 mg/kg groups, normalized peripheral clonal expansion was found to be among the lowest, especially among CD8+ T cells. Antigen specificity was not determined for the clonally expanded peripheral T cells. Low levels of normalized T-cell clonal expansion were also seen in some patients who did not respond. At doses from 0.1 to 3.0 mg/kg, clonal expansion was seen in both CD4+ and CD8+ blood T cells between baseline and week 6. On average, CD8+ T cells showed more expanded clones than CD4+ T cells after ivuxolimab.

Genomic DNA was extracted from sorted cells for sequencing of the TCRbeta CDR3 region. The immunoSEQ Assay was used to sequence the TCRbeta CDR3 regions. As stored in TCRdb, this immuneACCESS dataset retains in-frame rearrangements with V and J assigned. A fraction of the clones does not appear; measured against another copy, unresolved V genes explain less than half of the discrepancy, and the remainder lacks a known reason. The sample has 75,000 to 100,000 clones on record, around 89% of them singletons. About 9.1% of the sample is in the top ten clones. The trial excluded patients who had a history of autoimmune disease or were on systemic immunosuppression. Peripheral blood for TCR sequencing was collected from all dose cohorts at baseline, on cycle 4 day 1, and on cycle 7 day 1. Samples were obtained from an open-label, multicenter, first-in-human phase I dose-escalation trial of ivuxolimab. The trial enrolled adults with locally advanced or metastatic head and neck squamous cell, hepatocellular, melanoma or renal cell carcinoma. Before TCR sequencing, CD4+ T cells and CD8+ T cells from peripheral blood were sorted into separate populations.

CDR1 and CDR2 are read off the germline V gene as SNHLY and FYNNEI. Measured from the cysteine to the phenylalanine, the CDR3 is 14 residues long. Only the CDR3 part of the read is kept: 42 bases, read in frame from the first base. V was cut back by 2 bases and J by 1 base, leaving a gap of 6 bases between them. A remark on this clone: Its specific antigen is unknown. The record has no base qualities; no much larger clone is one base away.

The sequences come from CD4+ or CD8+ T cells sorted from blood, collected in a trial of the OX40 agonist ivuxolimab. This receptor was obtained from an adult with an advanced solid tumor such as melanoma, head and neck, liver or kidney cancer. The V and J genes are TRBV2 and TRBJ1-3, with the D gene not clear enough to name. The nucleotide sequence is given as TGTGCCAGCAGTGAATCGTCTTCTGGAAACACCATATATTTT. This is translated as CASSESSSGNTIYF.